This TCR beta chain derives from a study of technical replicates of blood from several donors (dated by TCRdb to about 2017). The protocol used for the library was the immunoSEQ multiplex PCR assay. What TCRdb holds here is the immuneACCESS table cut down to in-frame rearrangements. Part of the clones is not present; checked against another copy, under half of the missing clones reflect an unresolved V gene, and the others are unexplained. In this sample the table shows nearly 80,000 clones, around 90% of which occur a single time. The ten top clones hold over 0.35% of the sample. As regards this clone: Its cognate antigen has yet to be identified. Per-base quality was not reported, and no clone a single base away is much larger than it.

Germline trimming amounts to 2 bases on V and 4 bases on J, with 3 as the count of junction bases outside the gene matches. For CDR1 and CDR2, the germline V gene (reference sequence) lists MNHEY and SMNVEV. There are 14 amino acids in the CDR3, from cysteine to phenylalanine inclusive. The read is trimmed to its CDR3 DNA, 42 bases read in frame from base 1. The sequence was obtained from a human donor in good health. The chain couples TRBV27 to TRBJ2-3; 7 nucleotides in the junction match TRBD2. The sequenced material came from T cells isolated from PBMCs. CDR3 sequence: CASSLTAGPDTQYF. The nucleotide sequence reads TGTGCCAGCAGTTTAACAGCGGGGCCAGATACGCAGTATTTT.